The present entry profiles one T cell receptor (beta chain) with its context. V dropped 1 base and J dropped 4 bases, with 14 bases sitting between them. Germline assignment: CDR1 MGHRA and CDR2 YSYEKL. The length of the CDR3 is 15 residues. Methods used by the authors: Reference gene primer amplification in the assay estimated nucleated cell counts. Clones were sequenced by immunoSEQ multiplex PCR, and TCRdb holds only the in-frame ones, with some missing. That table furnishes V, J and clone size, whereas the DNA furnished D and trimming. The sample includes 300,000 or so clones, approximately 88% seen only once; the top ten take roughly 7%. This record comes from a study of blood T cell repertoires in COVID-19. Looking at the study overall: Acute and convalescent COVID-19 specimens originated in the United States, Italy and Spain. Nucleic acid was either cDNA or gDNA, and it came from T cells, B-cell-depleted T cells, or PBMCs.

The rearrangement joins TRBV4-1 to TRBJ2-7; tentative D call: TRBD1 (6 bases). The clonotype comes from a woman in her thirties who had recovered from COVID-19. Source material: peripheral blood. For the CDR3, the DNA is TGCGCCAGCAGCCAAGTAATGGGGGCGGCTTACGAGCAGTACTTC. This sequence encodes CASSQVMGAAYEQYF.